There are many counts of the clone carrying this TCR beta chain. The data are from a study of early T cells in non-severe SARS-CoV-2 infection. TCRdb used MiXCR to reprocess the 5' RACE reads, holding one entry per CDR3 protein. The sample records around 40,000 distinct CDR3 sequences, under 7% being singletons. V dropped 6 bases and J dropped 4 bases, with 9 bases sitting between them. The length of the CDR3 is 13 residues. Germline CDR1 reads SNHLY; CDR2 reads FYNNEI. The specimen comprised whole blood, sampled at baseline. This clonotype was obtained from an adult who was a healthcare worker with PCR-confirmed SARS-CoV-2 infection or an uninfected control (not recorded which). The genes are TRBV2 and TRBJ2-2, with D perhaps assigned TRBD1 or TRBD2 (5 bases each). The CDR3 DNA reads TGTGCCAGCAGACAGGAGGTCACCGGGGAGCTGTTTTTT. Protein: CASRQEVTGELFF.